Presented here are 19 T cell receptor beta chains from one specimen sequenced in a study of CD8+ T cells in alopecia areata. RNA, once extracted, was reverse transcribed into cDNA for use as the sequencing template. Method: immunoSEQ multiplex PCR; TCRdb's copy keeps in-frame clones and lacks some. Here the sample spans about 210,000 clones, more than 30% being singletons. Stated treatment: oral pan-JAK inhibitor, 5-10 mg twice daily. Sample: CD4+ T cells sorted from blood, taken between weeks 30 and 35, from a patient treated with tofacitinib. The receptor set was obtained from a human donor with alopecia areata.

The V call is TRBV30, the J call TRBJ2-7; 13 bases match TRBD2. The V gene end was trimmed by 3 bases and the J gene end by 2 bases; junction bases not matched to a gene: 16. The CDR3 contains 19 residues. Germline lookup yields CDR1 GTSNPN and CDR2 SVGIG (reference sequence). The CDR3 coding sequence is TGTGCCTGGAGCACCGCGACTAGCGGGAGGACATACTATACCTACGAGCAGTACTTC. It codes for CAWSTATSGRTYYTYEQYF.

This clone has ten or more counts. This rearrangement joins TRBV6-1 to TRBJ1-5; D is possibly TRBD1 (5 bases). The CDR3 is 13 amino acids. Trimming left V 6 bases short and J 7 bases short, with 13 bases between. CDR1 MNHNS and CDR2 SASEGT come from the germline V gene. CDR3 sequence: CASRGRENQPQHF. CDR3 nucleotide sequence: TGTGCCAGCAGAGGCAGGGAGAACCAGCCCCAGCATTTT.

The rearrangement links TRBV30 to TRBJ2-1, with D perhaps TRBD2 (6 bases). V was trimmed by 0 bases and J by 4 bases, leaving 16 bases between them. This CDR3 region has 16 residues. Germline CDR1 reads GTSNPN; CDR2 reads SVGIG (reference sequence). CDR3 region: CAWSVGQWGGYNEQFF. The CDR3 nucleotides are TGTGCCTGGAGTGTAGGGCAGTGGGGAGGATACAATGAGCAGTTCTTC.

V gene TRBV6-5 combines with J gene TRBJ1-2, with 7 bases identical to TRBD1. CDR3 size: 14 residues. The ends lost 6 bases at V and 8 bases at J; junction bases unmatched: 12. Germline assignment: CDR1 MNHEY and CDR2 SVGAGI. The CDR3 reads CASRQQGYIRGYTF. In DNA, the CDR3 is TGTGCCAGCAGACAACAGGGGTATATTAGGGGCTACACCTTC.

The chain couples TRBV7-9 to TRBJ1-1; D is undetermined. This CDR3 contains 17 residues. CDR1 SEHNR and CDR2 FQNEAQ come from the germline V gene (reference sequence). The germline V and J ends were trimmed by 2 bases and 0 bases, with 16 bases remaining between them. The chain's CDR3 is CASSLRASRTMNTEAFF. CDR3 nucleotides: TGTGCCAGCAGCTTAAGAGCGAGTCGGACCATGAACACTGAAGCTTTCTTT.

The chain joins TRBV30 to TRBJ2-7; 10 positions match TRBD1. The germline CDR1 and CDR2 sequences are GTSNPN and SVGIG (reference sequence). The CDR3 extends over 14 amino acids. V was clipped by 1 base and J by 6 bases; unmatched bases: 6. Written as DNA, the CDR3 is TGTGCCTGGAGTGCCCGGGACAGGGGTGGCGAGCAGTACTTC. This encodes CAWSARDRGGEQYF.

This clone was detected only a few times. The rearrangement joins TRBV4-1 to TRBJ2-1, with 14 bases aligning to TRBD2. Germline CDR1 and CDR2: MGHRA and YSYEKL. The V and J ends lost 0 bases and 6 bases, in that order; junction bases with no gene match: 4. The CDR3 is 17 amino acids. The CDR3 nucleotides are TGCGCCAGCAGCCAAGACTGGGGACTAGCGGGAGTCAATGAGCAGTTCTTC. This encodes CASSQDWGLAGVNEQFF.

The rearrangement uses TRBV29-1 and TRBJ2-1; D may be TRBD1 or TRBD2 (5 bases each). Germline CDR1 reads SQVTM; CDR2 reads ANQGSEA. The CDR3 is made up of 13 amino acids. V shed 7 bases and J shed 8 bases, with 18 bases lying between them. This CDR3 reads CSAERDLRYEQFF. The CDR3 nucleotides read TGCAGCGCGGAAAGGGACCTGCGGTATGAGCAGTTCTTC.

The gene calls are TRBV4-2 and TRBJ2-5; a weak D match, TRBD2 (5 bases). The length of the CDR3 is 14 residues. Trimming shortened V by 0 bases and J by 5 bases, and 10 bases separated the two germline ends. CDR1 and CDR2 from the germline V gene are LGHNA and YNFKEQ. DNA of the CDR3: TGTGCCAGCAGCCAAGAGACGGGAATCGAGACCCAGTACTTC. Its protein is CASSQETGIETQYF.

V and J are TRBV4-1 and TRBJ2-1, with D hard to call. The germline gives CDR1 MGHRA, CDR2 YSYEKL. CDR3 length: 11 amino acids. Trimming removed 4 bases at V and 5 bases at J, with 3 bases between. The CDR3 DNA reads TGCGCCAGCAGCCGCAACAATGAGCAGTTCTTC. Translated: CASSRNNEQFF.

To note about this clone: A much bigger clone sits one base away, suggesting this may be a read error. The J gene is TRBJ1-1, the V gene TRBV30, with 8 bases matching TRBD1. CDR1 and CDR2 (germline): GTSNPN, SVGIG (reference sequence). Unmatched junction bases numbered 0, after V lost 3 bases and J lost 0 bases. This CDR3 comprises 13 residues. The CDR3 protein is CAWRGQVNTEAFF. In DNA form, the CDR3 reads TGTGCCTGGAGGGGACAGGTGAACACTGAAGCTTTCTTT.

V usage is TRBV7-3 and J usage is TRBJ2-7; TRBD2 agrees at 8 bases. After removal of 3 bases from V and 4 bases from J, the junction contained 8 bases not matched to a gene. Germline loops: CDR1 SGHTA, CDR2 FQGTGA. CDR3 length: 15 residues. CDR3 sequence reads: CASSFHSGRSYEQYF. CDR3 bases: TGTGCCAGCAGCTTTCACAGCGGGAGATCATACGAGCAGTACTTC.

This clone was seen more than once but under ten times. The CDR3 protein is CASSSNVQGRETQYF. The CDR3 DNA follows: TGTGCCAGCAGCTCCAACGTACAGGGGCGGGAGACCCAGTACTTC. V and J are TRBV7-9 and TRBJ2-5; 7 bases agree with TRBD1. The V gene's germline CDR1 is SEHNR and CDR2 FQNEAQ (reference sequence). There are 15 residues in the CDR3. V lost 4 bases and J lost 5; bases outside the gene matches: 10. Full variable domain (missing parts from reference TRBV7-9 and TRBJ2-5): DTGVSQNPRHKITKRGQNVTFRCDPISEHNRLYWYRQTLGQGPEFLTYFQNEAQLEKSRLLSDRFSAERPKGSFSTLEIQRTEQGDSAMYLCASSSNVQGRETQYFGPGTRLLVL.

The chain uses TRBV30 and TRBJ2-1, with D unresolved. This CDR3 region has 12 residues. CDR1 is GTSNPN and CDR2 is SVGIG in the germline V gene (reference sequence). The V end lost 3 bases, the J end lost 9 bases, and 12 bases lay between the germline ends. The CDR3 spells CAWSVLLGEQFF. The CDR3 DNA reads TGTGCCTGGAGCGTCCTTTTGGGTGAGCAGTTCTTC. Looking up the rest from reference TRBV30 and TRBJ2-1 gives the full variable domain: SQTIHQWPATLVQPVGSPLSLECTVEGTSNPNLYWYRQAAGRGLQLLFYSVGIGQISSEVPQNLSASRPQDRQFILSSKKLLLSDSGFYLCAWSVLLGEQFFGPGTRLTVL.

The rearrangement links TRBV15 to TRBJ2-5; 8 positions match TRBD1. The CDR3 has 14 residues. Germline V lookup: CDR1 LNHNV, CDR2 YYDKDF (reference sequence). The V segment lost 1 base and the J segment 5 bases; nucleotides outside the gene matches: 3. Here the CDR3 reads CATSRGYRGETQYF. DNA for the CDR3: TGTGCCACCAGCAGAGGTTACAGGGGGGAGACCCAGTACTTC.

The gene calls are TRBV7-6 and TRBJ2-2, with 12 bases matching TRBD2. Germline-derived CDR1 and CDR2 are SGHVS and FNYEAQ. V lost 2 bases, J lost 1 base, and 2 bases stayed unmatched. This CDR3 contains 17 residues. The CDR3 spells CASSLTSGRRNTGELFF. The CDR3 bases are TGTGCCAGCAGCTTAACTAGCGGGAGGCGGAACACCGGGGAGCTGTTTTTT.

The rearrangement links TRBV30 to TRBJ1-5; possibly TRBD1 for D (5 bases). The V end was cut by 2 bases, the J end by 9 bases, with 11 bases between. Germline V gene lookup returns CDR1 GTSNPN and CDR2 SVGIG (reference sequence). The CDR3 runs 12 residues. CDR3 in DNA: TGTGCCTGGAGTAGACAGTCTGGGCCCCAGCATTTT. This encodes CAWSRQSGPQHF.

This sequence joins TRBV29-1 and TRBJ2-3; 10 bases agree with TRBD2. V was clipped by 5 bases and J by 4 bases; unmatched bases: 15. CDR3 length: 17 residues. Germline-derived CDR1 and CDR2 are SQVTM and ANQGSEA. This CDR3 is CSVPPGLAGVGADTQYF. The CDR3 DNA reads TGCAGCGTTCCCCCGGGGCTAGCGGGAGTTGGGGCAGATACGCAGTATTTT.

J is TRBJ1-1 and V is TRBV27; TRBD1 agrees at 9 bases. Trimming took 5 bases from V and 3 from J; bases not matched to a gene: 10. Germline V gene sequence: CDR1 MNHEY, CDR2 SMNVEV (reference sequence). The CDR3 has 16 residues. The CDR3 sequence: CASSQRMGQGYTEAFF. The DNA of the CDR3 is TGTGCCAGCAGTCAGCGAATGGGACAGGGATACACTGAAGCTTTCTTT.